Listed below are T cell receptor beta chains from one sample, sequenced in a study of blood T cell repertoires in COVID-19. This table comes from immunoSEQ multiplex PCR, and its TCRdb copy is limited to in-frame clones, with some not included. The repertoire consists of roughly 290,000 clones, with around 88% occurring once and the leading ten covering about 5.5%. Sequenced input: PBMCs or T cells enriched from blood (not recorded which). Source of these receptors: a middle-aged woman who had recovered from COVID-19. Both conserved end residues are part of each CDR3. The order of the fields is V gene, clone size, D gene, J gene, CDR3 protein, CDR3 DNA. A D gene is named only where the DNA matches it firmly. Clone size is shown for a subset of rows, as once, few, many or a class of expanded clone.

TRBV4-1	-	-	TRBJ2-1	CASRPLLSGKEFF	TGCGCCAGCAGGCCACTTTTGTCGGGTAAAGAGTTCTTC
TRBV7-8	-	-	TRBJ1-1	CASSLVFAAGGTEAFF	TGTGCCAGCAGCTTAGTATTCGCAGCGGGCGGCACTGAAGCTTTCTTT
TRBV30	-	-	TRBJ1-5	CAWSLGQHSNQPQHF	TGTGCCTGGAGCCTTGGACAGCATAGCAATCAGCCCCAGCATTTT
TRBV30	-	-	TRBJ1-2	CAWSQLAVYGYTF	TGTGCCTGGAGTCAGTTGGCCGTCTATGGCTACACCTTC
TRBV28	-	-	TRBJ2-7	CASSGFLDSPYEQYF	TGTGCCAGCAGCGGTTTTCTGGACAGTCCCTACGAGCAGTACTTC
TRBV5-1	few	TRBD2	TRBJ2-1	CASRWTSGGYEQFF	TGCGCCAGCAGATGGACTAGCGGGGGCTATGAGCAGTTCTTC
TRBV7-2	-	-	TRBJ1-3	CASSLATGGNTIYF	TGTGCCAGCAGCTTAGCGACTGGTGGAAACACCATATATTTT
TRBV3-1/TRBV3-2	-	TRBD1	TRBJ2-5	CASSQDRQGTGQETQYF	TGTGCCAGCAGCCAAGATAGGCAGGGGACAGGTCAAGAGACCCAGTACTTC
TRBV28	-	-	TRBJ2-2	CASSSPSLLPAGELFF	TGTGCCAGCAGTTCCCCCTCCCTTCTCCCGGCCGGGGAGCTGTTTTTT
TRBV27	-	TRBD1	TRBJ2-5	CASSLFATGGGETQYF	TGTGCCAGCAGTTTATTCGCGACAGGGGGCGGGGAGACCCAGTACTTC
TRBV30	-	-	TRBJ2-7	CAWSFGGYRITQYF	TGTGCCTGGAGCTTTGGGGGGTACCGGATTACACAGTACTTC
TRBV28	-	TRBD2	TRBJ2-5	CASSFNWRESQETQYF	TGTGCCAGCAGTTTCAACTGGCGGGAGAGCCAAGAGACCCAGTACTTC
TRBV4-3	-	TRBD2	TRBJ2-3	CASSLGLVGTDTQYF	TGCGCCAGCAGCCTTGGACTAGTGGGAACAGATACGCAGTATTTT
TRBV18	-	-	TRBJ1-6	CASSPWGQANSPLHF	TGTGCCAGCTCACCGTGGGGACAAGCTAATTCACCCCTCCACTTT
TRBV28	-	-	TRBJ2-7	CASTPRRVGEQYF	TGTGCCAGCACCCCTCGCAGGGTTGGTGAGCAGTACTTC